This entry describes one TCR beta chain. Its antigen is not known. Using immunoSEQ multiplex PCR, the repertoire was profiled, and TCRdb retains in-frame clones only, with some absent. The top ten hold approximately 2.5% of the sample, which has about 120,000 clones, roughly 87% seen once. The record originates from a study of T cell responses to AZD1222 COVID-19 vaccine. Study outcomes and limitations: Among vaccine-associated CD4 TCRs, coverage spanned spike, with dominance at 160-218 and 743-854. Donors were chiefly white British, with a greater number of females, and clonal diversity was perhaps underestimated.

The V and J ends lost 3 bases and 7 bases, in that order; junction bases with no gene match: 7. Germline CDR1 is SGHRS and CDR2 is YFSETQ. The length of the CDR3 is 14 residues. This TCR was sampled from an adult who received the AZD1222 COVID-19 vaccine. The chain has TRBV5-1 and TRBJ1-1, with 9 bases aligning to TRBD1. Source: peripheral blood, taken 28 days after the second AZD1222 dose. The CDR3 sequence: CASSSTGGDYEAFF. CDR3 bases: TGCGCCAGCAGCTCGACAGGGGGGGATTATGAAGCTTTCTTT.